One and the same sample provided the 18 T cell receptor beta chains below, sequenced in a study of blood T cells in healthy people across ages. Alongside a J-beta primer mix, a sample-barcoded 5' primer served in a second PCR lasting roughly 6 to 12 cycles. TCRdb passed the 5' RACE reads through MiXCR, listing each CDR3 protein once. This table has 790,000 or so distinct CDR3 sequences, about half appearing once. Material for sequencing was blood. The receptor source for this set is an elderly man in good health.

This clonotype was recorded a few times. The rearrangement uses TRBV27 and TRBJ2-1; TRBD1 matches at 7 bases. In germline, CDR1 is MNHEY, CDR2 SMNVEV (reference sequence). The CDR3 runs to 18 residues. V shed 6 bases and J 2 bases; nucleotides not matched to a gene: 16. The DNA of the CDR3 is TGTGCCAGCAGGAGGGGGAGATCAAACAGGGGCCCCTACAATGAGCAGTTCTTC. Translated: CASRRGRSNRGPYNEQFF.

The J gene is TRBJ1-4, the V gene TRBV12-3 or TRBV12-4; TRBD1 matches at 9 bases. J gave up 4 bases and V 10 bases, and 4 bases lay outside the gene matches. The CDR3 is 13 amino acids. CDR3 nucleotides: TGTGCCACCGGGACAGGGAATAATGAAAAACTGTTTTTT. Its translation: CATGTGNNEKLFF.

V usage is TRBV20-1 and J usage is TRBJ2-7; D may be TRBD1 or TRBD2 (5 bases each). Trimming removed 5 bases from V and 1 base from J, with 15 bases in between. This CDR3 comprises 14 residues. Germline-derived CDR1 and CDR2 are DFQATT and SNEGSKA (reference sequence). The CDR3 bases are TGCAGTGCTGCTGCCGGGACGGGATCCTACGAGCAGTACTTC. Protein sequence: CSAAAGTGSYEQYF.

The rearrangement links TRBV10-3 to TRBJ2-1; D is perhaps TRBD2 (5 bases). With 2 bases removed from V and 3 bases from J, the gap between germline ends came to 14 bases. Germline CDR1 reads ENHRY; CDR2 reads SYGVKD. This CDR3 has 16 amino acids. CDR3 nucleotides: TGTGCCATCAGTGAGATGGCAAGCGGACTCTACAATGAGCAGTTCTTC. It encodes CAISEMASGLYNEQFF.

The sample holds many counts of this clonotype. A much larger clone sits a single nucleotide away, making a read error possible. The chain employs TRBV7-2 and TRBJ1-5; D remains ambiguous. Trimming removed 4 bases at V and 5 bases at J, with 9 bases between. This CDR3 comprises 13 residues. Per the germline V gene, CDR1 is SGHTA and CDR2 is FQGNSA. CDR3 coding DNA: TGTGCCAGCAGCTGCGATTTGGATCAGCCCCAGCATTTT. This encodes CASSCDLDQPQHF.

The chain has TRBV29-1 and TRBJ2-1, with unresolved D. CDR3 length: 15 amino acids. Germline CDR1 is SQVTM and CDR2 is ANQGSEA. V was pared by 1 base and J by 0 bases, with 10 bases between. The CDR3 region is CSVEVSTVSYNEQFF. The CDR3 DNA reads as TGCAGCGTTGAAGTCTCAACAGTCTCCTACAATGAGCAGTTCTTC.

The chain employs TRBV3-1 and TRBJ2-2, with 8 bases identical to TRBD2. CDR3 length: 18 residues. Germline values: CDR1 LGHDT, CDR2 YNNKEL (reference sequence). The junction had 10 bases not matched to a gene; V was cut back by 4 bases and J by 0 bases. The CDR3 region has the DNA TGTGCCAGCAGCCCAAAAATGACTAGCGCCGCGAACACCGGGGAGCTGTTTTTT. It translates to CASSPKMTSAANTGELFF.

This clonotype came up a few times. This chain links TRBV27 with TRBJ2-3; either TRBD1 or TRBD2 may fit D (5 bases each). The CDR3 sequence is 11 residues long. Germline CDR1 MNHEY, CDR2 SMNVEV (reference sequence). Trimming took off 5 bases at V and 13 bases at J, with 13 bases between the two ends. CDR3 sequence reads: CASSPGRVKYF. As DNA, the CDR3 is TGTGCCAGCAGTCCGGGACGAGTTAAGTATTTT.

The rearrangement links TRBV20-1 to TRBJ2-3; 10 bases are shared with TRBD2. V shed 6 bases and J 6 bases; nucleotides not matched to a gene: 12. The CDR3 contains 15 residues. The germline CDR1 and CDR2 sequences are DFQATT and SNEGSKA (reference sequence). Written as DNA, the CDR3 is TGCAGTGCACCCGAGGTAGCGGGAGGTTCGGATACGCAGTATTTT. It codes for CSAPEVAGGSDTQYF.

The chain recombines TRBV5-1 with TRBJ2-1; TRBD1 is a possible D gene (6 bases). Germline V gene sequence: CDR1 SGHRS, CDR2 YFSETQ. The CDR3 is 14 residues long. The ends were cut back, 2 bases at V and 6 bases at J, with 12 bases in the middle. The CDR3 bases are TGCGCCAGCAGCTTTTTACAGGGTGGCAATGAGCAGTTCTTC. Residues: CASSFLQGGNEQFF.

The chain couples TRBV27 to TRBJ2-1, with 7 positions matching TRBD2. V shed 7 bases and J 7 bases; nucleotides not matched to a gene: 10. Germline V gene lookup returns CDR1 MNHEY and CDR2 SMNVEV (reference sequence). The CDR3 loop spans 14 amino acids. The CDR3 loop reads CASIKTAGNNEQFF. The CDR3 region has the DNA TGTGCCAGCATTAAAACAGCGGGGAATAATGAGCAGTTCTTC.

The V and J genes are TRBV7-3 and TRBJ2-1; tentative D call: TRBD1 (5 bases). Trimming stripped 3 bases from V and 6 bases from J, with 15 bases between. Germline CDR1 reads SGHTA; CDR2 reads FQGTGA. The CDR3 spans 15 residues. CDR3 region: CASSLDTRRGNEQFF. CDR3 coding DNA: TGTGCCAGCAGCTTGGACACAAGAAGAGGCAATGAGCAGTTCTTC.

This clonotype has only one observation. One junction end disagrees with the germline gene, perhaps due to a read error. This chain uses TRBV12-3 or TRBV12-4 with TRBJ2-5; D tentatively fits TRBD1 or TRBD2 (6 bases each). The CDR3 is 14 amino acids. The CDR3 coding sequence is TGTACCAGCAGTTCGGACAGTAGGACGGGGGAGCAGTACTTC. It encodes CTSSSDSRTGEQYF.

This clonotype was recorded once. Germline is not matched at one junction end, which may reflect a read error. The chain combines TRBV2 with TRBJ2-3; 7 positions match TRBD2. This CDR3 has 18 residues. Germline CDR1 SNHLY, CDR2 FYNNEI. This CDR3 is CASSEATSSGTSTDTRYF. The CDR3 nucleotides read TGTGCCAGCAGTGAAGCTACGTCTAGCGGAACTAGCACAGATACGCGGTATTTT. The variable domain in full, completed from reference TRBV2 and TRBJ2-3, reads EPEVTQTPSHQVTQMGQEVILRCVPISNHLYFYWYRQILGQKVEFLVSFYNNEISEKSEIFDDQFSVERPDGSNFTLKIRSTKLEDSAMYFCASSEATSSGTSTDTRYFGPGTRLTVL.

The V call is TRBV29-1, the J call TRBJ1-1, with 7 bases identical to TRBD1. This CDR3 region has 13 residues. Germline CDR1 SQVTM, CDR2 ANQGSEA. J lost 7 bases, V lost 6 bases, and 11 bases had no gene match. Here the CDR3 reads CSVDRVYVSEAFF. The CDR3 DNA reads as TGCAGCGTCGACAGGGTGTATGTTAGTGAAGCTTTCTTT.

The table lists this clonotype with a count of one. The chain employs TRBV18 and TRBJ2-1; D possibly corresponds to TRBD2 (6 bases). V was trimmed by 5 bases and J by 5 bases, leaving 10 bases between them. CDR1 and CDR2 (germline): KGHSH, LQKENI. This CDR3 is 13 amino acids long. The CDR3 DNA sequence: TGTGCCAGCTCATCGGGAGTGGACAATGAGCAGTTCTTC. Translating gives CASSSGVDNEQFF.

V usage is TRBV5-1 and J usage is TRBJ2-3; D uncertain. With 0 bases removed from V and 2 bases from J, the gap between germline ends came to 7 bases. Per the germline V gene, CDR1 is SGHRS and CDR2 is YFSETQ. The CDR3 has 14 amino acids. CDR3 DNA sequence: TGCGCCAGCAGCTTGGAGGGCTTCACAGATACGCAGTATTTT. Translated, it gives CASSLEGFTDTQYF. Variable domain in full (rest from reference TRBV5-1 and TRBJ2-3): KAGVTQTPRYLIKTRGQQVTLSCSPISGHRSVSWYQQTPGQGLQFLFEYFSETQRNKGNFPGRFSGRQFSNSRSEMNVSTLELGDSALYLCASSLEGFTDTQYFGPGTRLTVL.

The rearrangement uses TRBV12-3 or TRBV12-4 and TRBJ1-2; 8 bases are a match to TRBD1. This CDR3 region has 14 residues. The junction had 7 bases not matched to a gene; V was cut back by 6 bases and J by 4 bases. Here the CDR3 DNA reads TGTGCCAGCAGACCAACAGGGGGGGCCTATGGCTACACCTTC. Its protein is CASRPTGGAYGYTF.